Listed below are T cell receptor beta chains from one sample, sequenced in a study of cytomegalovirus exposure and HLA in healthy donors. Assay used: immunoSEQ multiplex PCR; TCRdb lists only in-frame clones, some missing. Of around 36,000 clones in the sample, about four fifths were seen once. The sequenced sample was PBMCs. The source is a woman in her thirties or forties in good health and CMV-seronegative. Both conserved end residues are part of each CDR3. Fields, in order: J gene, CDR3 length, D gene, clone size, V gene, CDR3 protein, CDR3 DNA. D genes are given only for firm matches. Size is stated for part of the rows, as once, few or many counts, or as a class when the clone is expanded.

TRBJ1-5 | 12 | - | - | TRBV2 | CASRGSGQPQHF | TGTGCCAGCAGGGGTTCGGGGCAGCCCCAGCATTTT
TRBJ1-4 | 15 | - | - | TRBV5-6 | CASSLFQASNEKLFF | TGTGCCAGCAGCTTATTCCAGGCGTCTAATGAAAAACTGTTTTTT
TRBJ2-3 | 14 | TRBD1 | - | TRBV7-2 | CASSQTGYTDTQYF | TGTGCCAGCAGCCAGACAGGGTACACAGATACGCAGTATTTT
TRBJ2-5 | 13 | - | - | TRBV9 | CASSVAPEETQYF | TGTGCCAGCAGCGTAGCGCCAGAAGAGACCCAGTACTTC
TRBJ2-3 | 14 | TRBD2 | - | TRBV7-9 | CASSFAGDRDTQYF | TGTGCCAGCAGCTTTGCGGGGGATCGAGATACGCAGTATTTT
TRBJ2-1 | 16 | TRBD2 | - | TRBV7-7 | CASSPLAVSSYNEQFF | TGTGCTAGCAGCCCTCTAGCGGTAAGCTCCTACAATGAGCAGTTCTTC
TRBJ2-1 | 16 | TRBD2 | - | TRBV7-3 | CASSIEAGSSYNEQFF | TGTGCCAGCAGCATAGAAGCGGGGAGCTCCTACAATGAGCAGTTCTTC
TRBJ1-5 | 17 | - | - | TRBV27 | CASSLFARGREGQPQHF | TGTGCCAGCAGTTTATTCGCACGGGGGAGGGAAGGGCAGCCCCAGCATTTT
TRBJ1-1 | 15 | - | few | TRBV7-9 | CASSPRQRVSTEAFF | TGTGCCAGCAGCCCCCGGCAGAGGGTTAGCACTGAAGCTTTCTTT
TRBJ1-5 | 15 | - | - | TRBV15 | CATSRDLSTEIPQHF | TGTGCCACCAGCAGAGATCTGAGCACCGAAATTCCCCAGCATTTT